This T cell receptor (beta chain) is from a study of CD8+ T cells in alopecia areata. Study-wide context: Each day, treated patients took oral tofacitinib twice, at 5 to 10 mg per dose. Broader study findings: Shared TCR sequences were less clear between patients than in mice, possibly partly from HLA diversity. Relative to normal scalp, lesional scalp, especially alopecia totalis/universalis, showed higher clonality.

From alopecia areata patients, lesional scalp punch biopsies and peripheral blood were collected. As regards this clone: The antigen is not known.

Germline loops: CDR1 MNHEY, CDR2 SVGAGI. Unmatched junction bases numbered 3, after V lost 5 bases and J lost 1 base. The CDR3 is 15 amino acids. cDNA serving as the sequencing template came from extracted, reverse transcribed RNA. Clones were sequenced by immunoSEQ multiplex PCR, and TCRdb holds only the in-frame ones, with some missing. The sample lists more than 95,000 clones; roughly two fifths were seen once. J is TRBJ2-3 and V is TRBV6-5, with 10 bases identical to TRBD2. The sample consisted of CD4+ T cells sorted from blood. The source is a human donor with alopecia areata. The CDR3 is CASSTGLAGTDTQYF. The DNA for the CDR3 is TGTGCCAGCAGTACCGGACTAGCGGGCACAGATACGCAGTATTTT.